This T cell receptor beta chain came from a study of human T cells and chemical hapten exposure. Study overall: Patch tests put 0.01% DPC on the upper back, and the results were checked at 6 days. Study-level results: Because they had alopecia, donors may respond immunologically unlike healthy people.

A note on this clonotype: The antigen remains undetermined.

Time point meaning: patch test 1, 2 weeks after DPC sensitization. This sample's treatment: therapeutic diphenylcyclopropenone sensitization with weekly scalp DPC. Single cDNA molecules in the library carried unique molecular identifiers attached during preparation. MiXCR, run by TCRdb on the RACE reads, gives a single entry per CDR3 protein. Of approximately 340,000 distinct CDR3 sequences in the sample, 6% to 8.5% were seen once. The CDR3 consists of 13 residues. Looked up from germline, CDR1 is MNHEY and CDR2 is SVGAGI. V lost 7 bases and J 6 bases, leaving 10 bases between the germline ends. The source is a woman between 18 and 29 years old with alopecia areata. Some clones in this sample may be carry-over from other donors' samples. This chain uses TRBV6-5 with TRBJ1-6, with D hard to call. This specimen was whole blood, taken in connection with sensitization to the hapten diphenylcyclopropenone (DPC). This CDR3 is CASTRHANSPLHF. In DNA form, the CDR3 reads TGTGCCAGCACCCGACATGCTAATTCACCCCTCCACTTT.